This T cell receptor (beta chain) derives from a study of shared clonotypes between healthy human individuals. Both subsets, CD45RA+ naive and CD45RA-negative memory, were split from the CD4+ cells. At a deep level, the assay was run. Sequencing used immunoSEQ multiplex PCR; TCRdb keeps in-frame clones, though not all of them. The sample lists about 680,000 clones; roughly 70% were seen once. V shed 5 bases and J shed 5 bases, with 16 bases lying between them. CDR1 and CDR2 from the germline V gene are SQVTM and ANQGSEA. CDR3 size: 14 residues. Regarding the study as a whole: Rarefaction curves obtained for sorted subsets showed sequencing incomplete despite large depth. Naive subsets, compared against memory subsets, generally had larger estimated richness values.

This clone was counted only a few times. Its antigen is not identified. The sample was memory CD4+ T cells sorted from blood. The subset: CD45RA-negative fraction. The chain employs TRBV29-1 and TRBJ1-5, with D possibly TRBD1 on 5 matching bases. This TCR derives from a woman younger than 45 in good health. CDR3 in DNA: TGCAGCGTTAGGGAGGCAGGGTGGGATCAGCCCCAGCATTTT. Translated, it gives CSVREAGWDQPQHF.